This TCR beta chain is drawn from a study of OX40 agonist ivuxolimab in advanced cancers. General study results and limits: Partly responding patients at 0.1-3.0 mg/kg showed some of the smallest clonal expansion.

As for this clone: Its antigen is still unknown.

The CDR3 covers 16 residues. Trimming took off 4 bases at V and 0 bases at J, with 13 bases between the two ends. The V gene's germline CDR1 is GTSNPN and CDR2 SVGIG (reference sequence). The table came from immunoSEQ multiplex PCR; TCRdb's copy has only in-frame clones and leaves some out. The table has roughly 65,000 clones, nearly 85% seen once; the top ten hold 11%. The chain uses TRBV30 and TRBJ2-6; tentatively, D is TRBD1 (5 bases). The receptor's source is an adult with an advanced solid tumor such as melanoma, head and neck, liver or kidney cancer. The material was CD4+ or CD8+ T cells sorted from blood, obtained in a trial of the OX40 agonist ivuxolimab. Here the CDR3 DNA reads TGTGCCTGGAAAAGGACATCAACCTCTGGGGCCAACGTCCTGACTTTC. Its translation is CAWKRTSTSGANVLTF. Supplemented by reference TRBV30 and TRBJ2-6, the full variable domain reads SQTIHQWPATLVQPVGSPLSLECTVEGTSNPNLYWYRQAAGRGLQLLFYSVGIGQISSEVPQNLSASRPQDRQFILSSKKLLLSDSGFYLCAWKRTSTSGANVLTFGAGSRLTVL.